The sequence of this T cell receptor beta chain was determined in a study of OX40 agonist ivuxolimab in advanced cancers. Study-level background: Patient treatment consisted of intravenous ivuxolimab administration every 2 weeks at 0.01 to 10 mg/kg. Notes on the study in general: The work left the antigen specificity of expanded peripheral T cells undetermined. CD8+ T cells were the subset that, on average, had more expanded clones than CD4+. A proportion of nonresponders additionally exhibited low normalized T-cell clonal expansion.

The V and J ends lost 4 bases and 0 bases respectively, with 21 bases between them. Germline CDR1 and CDR2: GTSNPN and SVGIG (reference sequence). This CDR3 comprises 17 residues. This clone was counted a few times. Antigen: not known. Data came from immunoSEQ multiplex PCR; TCRdb stores just in-frame clones and leaves some out. The table records fewer than 80,000 clones, roughly 81% of them present only once. The gene calls are TRBV30 and TRBJ1-2, with D tentatively TRBD1 (5 bases). This sequence originates from an adult with an advanced solid tumor such as melanoma, head and neck, liver or kidney cancer. Sequenced here: CD4+ or CD8+ T cells sorted from blood, sampled in a trial of the OX40 agonist ivuxolimab. The CDR3 protein is CAWTKGDHRLTNYGYTF. Here the CDR3 DNA reads TGTGCCTGGACCAAAGGGGACCACCGACTGACTAACTATGGCTACACCTTC. The full variable domain, in which reference TRBV30 and TRBJ1-2 provide the parts outside the CDR3, is SQTIHQWPATLVQPVGSPLSLECTVEGTSNPNLYWYRQAAGRGLQLLFYSVGIGQISSEVPQNLSASRPQDRQFILSSKKLLLSDSGFYLCAWTKGDHRLTNYGYTFGSGTRLTVV.